A few counts support the clone carrying this T cell receptor (beta chain). The data belong to a study of early T cells in non-severe SARS-CoV-2 infection. Study background: RNA in bulk from unsorted whole blood was sequenced, and chains were unpaired.

Unique molecular identifiers (one per individual cDNA molecule) were attached. TCRdb re-derived calls from the 5' RACE reads in MiXCR, one entry per CDR3 protein. The sample includes some 64,000 distinct CDR3 sequences, around 18% of them seen just once. The CDR3 has 13 residues. Germline assignment: CDR1 SGHRS and CDR2 YFSETQ. Trimming took 4 bases from V and 7 from J; bases not matched to a gene: 4. The sample consisted of whole blood, taken at baseline. The sequence was obtained from an adult who was a healthcare worker with PCR-confirmed SARS-CoV-2 infection or an uninfected control (not recorded which). The rearrangement links TRBV5-1 to TRBJ2-1; the match to TRBD1 covers 8 bases. The CDR3 region is CASSGQGINEQFF. CDR3 DNA: TGCGCCAGCAGCGGACAGGGCATTAATGAGCAGTTCTTC.